Only a few counts were recorded for the clone carrying this T cell receptor (beta chain). This specimen belongs to a study of shared clonotypes between healthy human individuals. The protocol was immunoSEQ multiplex PCR, while the TCRdb copy is restricted to in-frame clones and leaves out a portion. Of about 1.5 million clones in the sample, approximately 98% are singletons; the top ten hold 0.4% to 0.55%. The CDR3 covers 15 residues. V lost 2 bases and J 3 bases, leaving 10 bases between the germline ends. Germline values: CDR1 MNHNS, CDR2 SASEGT. This clonotype originated in a man aged 25-45 years in good health. The sample was naive CD4+ T cells sorted from blood. Subset given: CD45RA+ positively selected. The chain uses TRBV6-1 and TRBJ2-2; unclear D gene. CDR3 in DNA: TGTGCCAGCAGTGAATTTGGCATTCACACCGGGGAGCTGTTTTTT. Translated, it gives CASSEFGIHTGELFF.